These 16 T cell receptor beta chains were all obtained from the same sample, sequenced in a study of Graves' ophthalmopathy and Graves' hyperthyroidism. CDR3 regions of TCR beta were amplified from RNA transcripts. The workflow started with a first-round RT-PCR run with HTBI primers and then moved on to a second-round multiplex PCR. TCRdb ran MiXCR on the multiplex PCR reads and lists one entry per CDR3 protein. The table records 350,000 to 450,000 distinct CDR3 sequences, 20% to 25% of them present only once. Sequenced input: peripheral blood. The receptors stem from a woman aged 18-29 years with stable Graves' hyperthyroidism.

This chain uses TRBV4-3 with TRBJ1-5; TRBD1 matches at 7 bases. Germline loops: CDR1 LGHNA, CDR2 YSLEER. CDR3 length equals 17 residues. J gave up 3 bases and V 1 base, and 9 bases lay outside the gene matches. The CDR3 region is CASSQVPDRVINQPQHF. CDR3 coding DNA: TGCGCCAGCAGCCAAGTTCCTGACAGGGTTATCAATCAGCCCCAGCATTTT.

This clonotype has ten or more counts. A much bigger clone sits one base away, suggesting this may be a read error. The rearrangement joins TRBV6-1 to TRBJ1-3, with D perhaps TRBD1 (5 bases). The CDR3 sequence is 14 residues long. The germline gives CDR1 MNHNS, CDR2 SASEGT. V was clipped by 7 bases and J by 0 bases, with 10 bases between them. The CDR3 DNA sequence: TGTGCCAGCACTGACGGGGCCTCTGGAAACACCATATATTTT. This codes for CASTDGASGNTIYF.

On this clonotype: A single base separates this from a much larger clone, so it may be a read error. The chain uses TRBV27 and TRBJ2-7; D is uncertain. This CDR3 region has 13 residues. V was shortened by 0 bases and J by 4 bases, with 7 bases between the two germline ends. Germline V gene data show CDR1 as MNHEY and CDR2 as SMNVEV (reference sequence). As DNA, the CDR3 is TGTGCCAGCAGTTTATCAGGGCAGTACGAGCAGTACTTC. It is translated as CASSLSGQYEQYF.

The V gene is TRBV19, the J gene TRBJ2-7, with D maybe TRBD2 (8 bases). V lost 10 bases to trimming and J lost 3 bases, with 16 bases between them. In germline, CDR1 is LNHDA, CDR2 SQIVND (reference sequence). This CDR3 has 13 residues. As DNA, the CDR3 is TGTGCCACGGGAGCGGGGGACAGCTACGAGCAGTACTTC. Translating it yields CATGAGDSYEQYF.

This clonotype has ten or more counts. The chain's CDR3 is CASSSRTGGNQPQHF. CDR3 nucleotide sequence: TGTGCCAGCAGCTCACGGACAGGGGGCAATCAGCCCCAGCATTTT. The chain links TRBV7-2 to TRBJ1-5; TRBD1 matches 9 bases. Germline-derived CDR1 and CDR2 are SGHTA and FQGNSA. The CDR3 consists of 15 residues. J was trimmed by 2 bases and V by 4 bases; bases with no gene match: 3.

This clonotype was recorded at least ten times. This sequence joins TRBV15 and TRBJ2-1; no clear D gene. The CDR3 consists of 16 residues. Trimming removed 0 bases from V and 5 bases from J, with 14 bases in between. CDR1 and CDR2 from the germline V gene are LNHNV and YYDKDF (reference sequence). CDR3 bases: TGTGCCACCAGCAGAGATCTTAACGGGCCTAACAATGAGCAGTTCTTC. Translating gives CATSRDLNGPNNEQFF.

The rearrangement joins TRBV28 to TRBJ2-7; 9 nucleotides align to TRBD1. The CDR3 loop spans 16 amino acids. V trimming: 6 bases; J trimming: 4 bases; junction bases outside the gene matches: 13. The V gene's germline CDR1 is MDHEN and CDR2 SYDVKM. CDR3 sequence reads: CASSYTGTGLAYEQYF. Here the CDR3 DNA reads TGTGCCAGCAGCTATACCGGGACAGGGCTTGCGTACGAGCAGTACTTC. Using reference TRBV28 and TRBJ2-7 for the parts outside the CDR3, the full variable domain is DVKVTQSSRYLVKRTGEKVFLECVQDMDHENMFWYRQDPGLGLRLIYFSYDVKMKEKGDIPEGYSVSREKKERFSLILESASTNQTSMYLCASSYTGTGLAYEQYFGPGTRLTVT.

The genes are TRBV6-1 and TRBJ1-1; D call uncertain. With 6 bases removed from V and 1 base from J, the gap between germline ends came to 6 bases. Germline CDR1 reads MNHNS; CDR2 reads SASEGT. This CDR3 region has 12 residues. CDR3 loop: CASRSENTEAFF. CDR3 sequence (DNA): TGTGCCAGCAGGTCAGAGAACACTGAAGCTTTCTTT.

CDR3 in amino acids: CASSYPSGTMGTEAFF. The CDR3 DNA reads TGTGCCAGCAGTTATCCCTCCGGGACGATGGGCACTGAAGCTTTCTTT. The chain has TRBV6-5 and TRBJ1-1; tentatively, D is TRBD1 (5 bases). Per the germline V gene, CDR1 is MNHEY and CDR2 is SVGAGI. CDR3 length: 16 amino acids. Trimming took off 3 bases at V and 4 bases at J, with 18 bases between the two ends.

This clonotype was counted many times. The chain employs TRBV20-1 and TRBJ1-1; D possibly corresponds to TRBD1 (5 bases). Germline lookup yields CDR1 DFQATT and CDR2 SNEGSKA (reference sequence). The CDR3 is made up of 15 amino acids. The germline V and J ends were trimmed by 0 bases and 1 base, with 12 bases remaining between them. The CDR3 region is CSARDFQTANTEAFF. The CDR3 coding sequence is TGCAGTGCTAGAGATTTTCAGACAGCGAACACTGAAGCTTTCTTT.

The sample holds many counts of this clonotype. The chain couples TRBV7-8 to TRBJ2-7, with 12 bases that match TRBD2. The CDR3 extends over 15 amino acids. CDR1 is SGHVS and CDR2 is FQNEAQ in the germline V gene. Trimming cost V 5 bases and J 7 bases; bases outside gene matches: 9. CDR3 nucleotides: TGTGCCAGCAGCGCTAGCGGGAGGGCCAGCGGAGAGCAGTACTTC. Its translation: CASSASGRASGEQYF.

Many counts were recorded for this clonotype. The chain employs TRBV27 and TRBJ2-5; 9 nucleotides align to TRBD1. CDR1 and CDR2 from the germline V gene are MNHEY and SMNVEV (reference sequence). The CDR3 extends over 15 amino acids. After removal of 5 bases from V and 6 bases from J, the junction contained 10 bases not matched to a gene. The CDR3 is CASSNPGQGLQTQYF. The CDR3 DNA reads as TGTGCCAGCAGTAACCCGGGACAGGGTCTCCAGACCCAGTACTTC.

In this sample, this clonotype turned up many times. Here the CDR3 reads CASSRVRTYEQYF. The CDR3 DNA reads as TGCGCCAGCAGCCGGGTTAGGACCTACGAGCAGTACTTC. This chain connects TRBV5-1 to TRBJ2-7; D gene uncertain. The germline V gene encodes CDR1 SGHRS and CDR2 YFSETQ. The CDR3 is 13 amino acids. The V end lost 4 bases, the J end lost 2 bases, and 10 bases lay between the germline ends.

The DNA of the CDR3 is TGTGCCAGCAGTTACGAGGTTATCACCTCGGGGACCCAGTACTTC. This codes for CASSYEVITSGTQYF. The chain employs TRBV6-2 or TRBV6-3 and TRBJ2-5; no firm D call. V lost 2 bases, J lost 7 bases, and 17 bases lay in between. Germline V CDR1 and CDR2: MNHEY, SVGEGT. CDR3 length: 15 residues.

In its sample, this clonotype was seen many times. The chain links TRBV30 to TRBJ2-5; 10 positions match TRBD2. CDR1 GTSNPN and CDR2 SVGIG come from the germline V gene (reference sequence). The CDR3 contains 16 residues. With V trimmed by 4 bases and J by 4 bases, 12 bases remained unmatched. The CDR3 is CAWNPLLAGVGETQYF. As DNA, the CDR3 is TGTGCCTGGAATCCTCTGCTAGCGGGAGTGGGAGAGACCCAGTACTTC.

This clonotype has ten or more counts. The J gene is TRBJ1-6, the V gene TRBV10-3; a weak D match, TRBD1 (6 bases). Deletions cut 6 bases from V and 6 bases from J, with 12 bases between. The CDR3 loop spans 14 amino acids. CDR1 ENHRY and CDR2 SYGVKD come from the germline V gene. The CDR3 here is CAISLQGGNSPLHF. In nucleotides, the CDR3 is TGTGCCATCAGCTTACAGGGAGGTAATTCACCCCTCCACTTT.